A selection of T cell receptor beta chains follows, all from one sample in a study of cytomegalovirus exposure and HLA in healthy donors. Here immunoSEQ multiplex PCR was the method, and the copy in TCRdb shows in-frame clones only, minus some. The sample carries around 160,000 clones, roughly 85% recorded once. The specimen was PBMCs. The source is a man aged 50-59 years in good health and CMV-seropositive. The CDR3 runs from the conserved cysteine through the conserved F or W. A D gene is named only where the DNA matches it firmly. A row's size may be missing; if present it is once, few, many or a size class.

CDR3aa: CAISGGIQETQYF
CDR3nt: TGTGCCATCAGTGGCGGTATACAAGAGACCCAGTACTTC
j_gene: TRBJ2-5
abundance: NA
d_gene: NA
v_gene: TRBV10-3

CDR3aa: CASSVREGVVEQYF
CDR3nt: TGTGCCAGCAGCGTAAGGGAGGGGGTTGTCGAGCAGTACTTC
j_gene: TRBJ2-7
abundance: NA
d_gene: NA
v_gene: TRBV9

CDR3aa: CAWLDLGGTEAFF
CDR3nt: TGTGCCTGGCTAGACCTGGGGGGCACTGAAGCTTTCTTT
j_gene: TRBJ1-1
abundance: NA
d_gene: NA
v_gene: TRBV30

CDR3aa: CAWSGKGQPYGYTF
CDR3nt: TGTGCCTGGAGTGGAAAAGGACAGCCCTATGGCTACACCTTC
j_gene: TRBJ1-2
abundance: NA
d_gene: NA
v_gene: TRBV30

CDR3aa: CASSLPRQNSNQPQHF
CDR3nt: TGTGCCAGCAGCTTACCGCGGCAGAATAGCAATCAGCCCCAGCATTTT
j_gene: TRBJ1-5
abundance: NA
d_gene: NA
v_gene: TRBV7-8

CDR3aa: CASSYLYTGELFF
CDR3nt: TGTGCCAGCAGTTACCTTTACACCGGGGAGCTGTTTTTT
j_gene: TRBJ2-2
abundance: few
d_gene: NA
v_gene: TRBV6-5

CDR3aa: CASRLGTNTGELFF
CDR3nt: TGTGCCAGCAGACTAGGGACAAACACCGGGGAGCTGTTTTTT
j_gene: TRBJ2-2
abundance: once
d_gene: NA
v_gene: TRBV6-1

CDR3aa: CSVPVRGSETQYF
CDR3nt: TGCAGCGTTCCCGTCAGGGGAAGCGAGACCCAGTACTTC
j_gene: TRBJ2-5
abundance: NA
d_gene: NA
v_gene: TRBV29-1

CDR3aa: CASSLTGESYNEQFF
CDR3nt: TGCGCCAGCAGCTTAACAGGGGAATCCTACAATGAGCAGTTCTTC
j_gene: TRBJ2-1
abundance: NA
d_gene: TRBD1
v_gene: TRBV5-1

CDR3aa: CASSSGDREWNEQFF
CDR3nt: TGTGCCAGCAGTTCCGGGGACAGGGAGTGGAATGAGCAGTTCTTC
j_gene: TRBJ2-1
abundance: NA
d_gene: TRBD1
v_gene: TRBV7-3

CDR3aa: CASSPGTFGGDEQYF
CDR3nt: TGCGCCAGCAGCCCTGGGACGTTTGGAGGGGACGAGCAGTACTTC
j_gene: TRBJ2-7
abundance: NA
d_gene: NA
v_gene: TRBV5-1

CDR3aa: CASSSGDRGILFYGYTF
CDR3nt: TGTGCCAGCAGTTCTGGGGACAGGGGTATCCTCTTCTATGGCTACACCTTC
j_gene: TRBJ1-2
abundance: once
d_gene: TRBD1
v_gene: TRBV28

CDR3aa: CASSLQTGQTYNEQFF
CDR3nt: TGTGCCAGCAGCTTGCAGACGGGACAGACCTACAATGAGCAGTTCTTC
j_gene: TRBJ2-1
abundance: NA
d_gene: TRBD1
v_gene: TRBV5-4

CDR3aa: CASHSSQGVSTEAFF
CDR3nt: TGTGCCAGCCACTCCTCTCAGGGGGTTAGCACTGAAGCTTTCTTT
j_gene: TRBJ1-1
abundance: NA
d_gene: TRBD1
v_gene: TRBV25-1

CDR3aa: CASTNLAGIYEQYF
CDR3nt: TGTGCCAGCACCAATCTAGCGGGGATCTACGAGCAGTACTTC
j_gene: TRBJ2-7
abundance: NA
d_gene: TRBD2
v_gene: TRBV2

CDR3aa: CASSLPDPRRGFF
CDR3nt: TGTGCCAGCAGCTTACCCGACCCTCGAAGGGGGTTCTTC
j_gene: TRBJ2-1
abundance: once
d_gene: NA
v_gene: TRBV7-6

CDR3aa: CASSRMGGENYGYTF
CDR3nt: TGTGCCAGCAGTCGGATGGGGGGAGAGAACTATGGCTACACCTTC
j_gene: TRBJ1-2
abundance: NA
d_gene: NA
v_gene: TRBV5-8

CDR3aa: CASSQQDTEAFF
CDR3nt: TGCGCCAGCAGCCAACAGGACACTGAAGCTTTCTTT
j_gene: TRBJ1-1
abundance: few
d_gene: NA
v_gene: TRBV5-1

CDR3aa: CASGRVDGELFF
CDR3nt: TGTGCCAGCGGGCGAGTTGACGGGGAGCTGTTTTTT
j_gene: TRBJ2-2
abundance: NA
d_gene: NA
v_gene: TRBV2

CDR3aa: CASSSLSGPAGELFF
CDR3nt: TGTGCCAGCAGCTCCCTCAGCGGGCCGGCCGGGGAGCTGTTTTTT
j_gene: TRBJ2-2
abundance: NA
d_gene: NA
v_gene: TRBV11-2

CDR3aa: CATRGSGAYNEQFF
CDR3nt: TGTGCCACCCGGGGAAGCGGGGCATACAATGAGCAGTTCTTC
j_gene: TRBJ2-1
abundance: once
d_gene: TRBD2
v_gene: TRBV6-4

CDR3aa: CASSLQGNTEAFF
CDR3nt: TGTGCCAGCAGTTTACAGGGGAACACTGAAGCTTTCTTT
j_gene: TRBJ1-1
abundance: NA
d_gene: NA
v_gene: TRBV2

CDR3aa: CASSPQQGLRTDTQYF
CDR3nt: TGTGCCAGCAGCCCCCAACAGGGTCTGAGGACAGATACGCAGTATTTT
j_gene: TRBJ2-3
abundance: NA
d_gene: NA
v_gene: TRBV7-9

CDR3aa: CAWSVVAGGYAFF
CDR3nt: TGTGCCTGGAGTGTAGTAGCGGGGGGGTACGCGTTCTTC
j_gene: TRBJ2-1
abundance: NA
d_gene: TRBD2
v_gene: TRBV30

CDR3aa: CASGARTDNEKLFF
CDR3nt: TGTGCCAGCGGGGCCCGGACCGATAATGAAAAACTGTTTTTT
j_gene: TRBJ1-4
abundance: few
d_gene: NA
v_gene: TRBV25-1

CDR3aa: CASSRAGQGNYEQYF
CDR3nt: TGTGCCAGCTCAAGAGCGGGACAGGGGAACTACGAGCAGTACTTC
j_gene: TRBJ2-7
abundance: NA
d_gene: TRBD1
v_gene: TRBV18

CDR3aa: CASSTYTGVTGANVLTF
CDR3nt: TGTGCCAGCAGCACCTACACAGGGGTGACTGGGGCCAACGTCCTGACTTTC
j_gene: TRBJ2-6
abundance: NA
d_gene: TRBD1
v_gene: TRBV14

CDR3aa: CASSLVRTGELFF
CDR3nt: TGTGCCAGCAGCTTGGTTCGCACCGGGGAGCTGTTTTTT
j_gene: TRBJ2-2
abundance: NA
d_gene: NA
v_gene: TRBV5-5

CDR3aa: CASSFWTSGDEQYF
CDR3nt: TGTGCCAGCAGCTTTTGGACTAGCGGGGACGAGCAGTACTTC
j_gene: TRBJ2-7
abundance: NA
d_gene: TRBD2
v_gene: TRBV7-8

CDR3aa: CSVGMGLANTGELFF
CDR3nt: TGCAGCGTTGGTATGGGCCTCGCGAACACCGGGGAGCTGTTTTTT
j_gene: TRBJ2-2
abundance: NA
d_gene: NA
v_gene: TRBV29-1

CDR3aa: CASSLAGTGATDTQYF
CDR3nt: TGTGCCAGCAGCTTGGCCGGGACAGGGGCCACAGATACGCAGTATTTT
j_gene: TRBJ2-3
abundance: NA
d_gene: TRBD1
v_gene: TRBV5-6

CDR3aa: CASSQDGRAGGSTDTQYF
CDR3nt: TGTGCCAGCAGCCAAGATGGTCGAGCGGGGGGTTCCACAGATACGCAGTATTTT
j_gene: TRBJ2-3
abundance: NA
d_gene: TRBD2
v_gene: TRBV4-2

CDR3aa: CASGKLAARTDTQYF
CDR3nt: TGTGCCAGCGGAAAACTAGCGGCCCGCACAGATACGCAGTATTTT
j_gene: TRBJ2-3
abundance: NA
d_gene: TRBD2
v_gene: TRBV2

CDR3aa: CASSLGYSTYNEQFF
CDR3nt: TGTGCCAGCAGCTTGGGCTACTCAACCTACAATGAGCAGTTCTTC
j_gene: TRBJ2-1
abundance: NA
d_gene: NA
v_gene: TRBV5-6

CDR3aa: CASSQGRGSSYEQYF
CDR3nt: TGCGCCAGCAGCCAGGGGCGGGGGTCCTCCTACGAGCAGTACTTC
j_gene: TRBJ2-7
abundance: NA
d_gene: TRBD2
v_gene: TRBV4-3

CDR3aa: CASSARGGALGETQYF
CDR3nt: TGTGCCAGCAGTGCCCGCGGGGGGGCCTTGGGAGAGACCCAGTACTTC
j_gene: TRBJ2-5
abundance: NA
d_gene: TRBD2
v_gene: TRBV27

CDR3aa: CAIGQGMLTDTQYF
CDR3nt: TGTGCCATCGGACAGGGGATGCTCACAGATACGCAGTATTTT
j_gene: TRBJ2-3
abundance: NA
d_gene: TRBD1
v_gene: TRBV10-3

CDR3aa: CASSLGGGRAEAFF
CDR3nt: TGTGCCAGCAGCTTGGGAGGGGGCAGGGCTGAAGCTTTCTTT
j_gene: TRBJ1-1
abundance: NA
d_gene: TRBD1
v_gene: TRBV5-5

CDR3aa: CASSASYEQYF
CDR3nt: TGTGCCAGCAGCGCTTCCTACGAGCAGTACTTC
j_gene: TRBJ2-7
abundance: NA
d_gene: NA
v_gene: TRBV7-8

CDR3aa: CASSGHRGLGTEAFF
CDR3nt: TGTGCCAGCAGTGGACACAGGGGCTTAGGCACTGAAGCTTTCTTT
j_gene: TRBJ1-1
abundance: NA
d_gene: TRBD1
v_gene: TRBV6-6

CDR3aa: CASSREIPGQGKDEAFF
CDR3nt: TGTGCCAGCAGTCGAGAGATTCCGGGACAGGGTAAGGATGAAGCTTTCTTT
j_gene: TRBJ1-1
abundance: NA
d_gene: TRBD1
v_gene: TRBV27

CDR3aa: CASSLRGLGGYTF
CDR3nt: TGTGCCAGCAGTTTAAGGGGGCTGGGTGGCTACACCTTC
j_gene: TRBJ1-2
abundance: NA
d_gene: TRBD1
v_gene: TRBV28

CDR3aa: CASSYGGDSTDTQYF
CDR3nt: TGTGCCAGCAGTTACGGGGGGGACTCCACAGATACGCAGTATTTT
j_gene: TRBJ2-3
abundance: NA
d_gene: TRBD2
v_gene: TRBV6-5

CDR3aa: CASSLGLAGNEQFF
CDR3nt: TGTGCCAGCAGCTTGGGACTAGCGGGGAATGAGCAGTTCTTC
j_gene: TRBJ2-1
abundance: NA
d_gene: TRBD2
v_gene: TRBV7-2

CDR3aa: CASKTGTETYEQYF
CDR3nt: TGTGCCAGCAAAACCGGGACAGAAACCTACGAGCAGTACTTC
j_gene: TRBJ2-7
abundance: NA
d_gene: TRBD1
v_gene: TRBV28

CDR3aa: CASSLEGRLAGGPGETQYF
CDR3nt: TGTGCCAGCAGCTTAGAGGGTCGACTAGCGGGGGGGCCTGGGGAGACCCAGTACTTC
j_gene: TRBJ2-5
abundance: NA
d_gene: TRBD2
v_gene: TRBV7-2

CDR3aa: CASSSRPGTLETQYF
CDR3nt: TGCGCCAGCAGCTCTCGCCCAGGCACTTTAGAGACCCAGTACTTC
j_gene: TRBJ2-5
abundance: once
d_gene: NA
v_gene: TRBV5-1

CDR3aa: CASGSSAGELFF
CDR3nt: TGTGCTAGTGGCTCTAGTGCCGGGGAGCTGTTTTTT
j_gene: TRBJ2-2
abundance: NA
d_gene: NA
v_gene: TRBV12-5

CDR3aa: CASSGQNQETQYF
CDR3nt: TGTGCCAGCAGCGGACAGAATCAAGAGACCCAGTACTTC
j_gene: TRBJ2-5
abundance: NA
d_gene: NA
v_gene: TRBV2

CDR3aa: CASSFLTGQGYTF
CDR3nt: TGTGCCAGCAGCTTCCTCACGGGACAAGGCTACACCTTC
j_gene: TRBJ1-2
abundance: few
d_gene: NA
v_gene: TRBV7-9

CDR3aa: CATSRDSRGPLGGYTF
CDR3nt: TGTGCCACCAGCAGAGATTCGCGGGGGCCCTTGGGAGGCTACACCTTC
j_gene: TRBJ1-2
abundance: NA
d_gene: NA
v_gene: TRBV15

CDR3aa: CAWANSATNEKLFF
CDR3nt: TGTGCCTGGGCTAACTCTGCAACTAATGAAAAACTGTTTTTT
j_gene: TRBJ1-4
abundance: NA
d_gene: NA
v_gene: TRBV30

CDR3aa: CASRPTGGNTGELFF
CDR3nt: TGTGCCAGCAGACCCACAGGGGGGAACACCGGGGAGCTGTTTTTT
j_gene: TRBJ2-2
abundance: few
d_gene: TRBD1
v_gene: TRBV7-2

CDR3aa: CASSGLDRENIQYF
CDR3nt: TGTGCCAGCAGTGGGCTGGACAGGGAAAACATTCAGTACTTC
j_gene: TRBJ2-4
abundance: NA
d_gene: TRBD1
v_gene: TRBV6-1